This T cell receptor beta chain is from a study of T cells after yellow fever vaccination. This CDR3 has 16 residues. The germline V and J ends were trimmed by 5 bases and 1 base, with 12 bases remaining between them. The sample holds a few counts of this clonotype. Its antigen is as yet unknown. By 5'RACE template switching, TCR cDNA was produced, with a universal primer site and UMIs added in the process. TCRdb reanalysed the 5' RACE reads using MiXCR and keeps one entry per CDR3 protein. The sample holds over 100,000 distinct CDR3 sequences; 7% to 8.5% are singletons and the top ten take about 25%. Study outcomes and limitations: It was a weaker secondary response, yet one that peaked faster, at day 5 versus 15. The study re-detected most primary-vaccination clones after the booster (96% CD4, 80% to 90% CD8).

This sample comprised CD8+ T cells sorted from PBMCs, obtained 45 days after the yellow fever booster vaccination. The receptor was derived from a young man who received the YFV17D yellow fever vaccine. J is TRBJ2-6 and V is TRBV12-3 or TRBV12-4; TRBD1 is a possible D gene (6 bases). The CDR3 spells CASSRGHESGANVLTF. The CDR3 DNA reads TGTGCCAGCAGTCGGGGACACGAGTCTGGGGCCAACGTCCTGACTTTC.